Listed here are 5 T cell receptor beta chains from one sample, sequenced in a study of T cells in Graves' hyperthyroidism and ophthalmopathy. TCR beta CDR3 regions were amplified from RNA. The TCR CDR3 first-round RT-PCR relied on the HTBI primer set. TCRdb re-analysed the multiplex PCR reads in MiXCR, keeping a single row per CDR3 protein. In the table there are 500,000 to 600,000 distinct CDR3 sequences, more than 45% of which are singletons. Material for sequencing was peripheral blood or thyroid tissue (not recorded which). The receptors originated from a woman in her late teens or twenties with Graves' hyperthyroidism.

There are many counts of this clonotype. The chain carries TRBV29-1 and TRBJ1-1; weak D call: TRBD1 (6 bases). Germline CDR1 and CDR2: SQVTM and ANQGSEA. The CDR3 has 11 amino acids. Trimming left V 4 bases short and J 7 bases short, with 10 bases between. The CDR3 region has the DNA TGCAGCGTTGCCAGGGGTAGTGAAGCTTTCTTT. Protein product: CSVARGSEAFF.

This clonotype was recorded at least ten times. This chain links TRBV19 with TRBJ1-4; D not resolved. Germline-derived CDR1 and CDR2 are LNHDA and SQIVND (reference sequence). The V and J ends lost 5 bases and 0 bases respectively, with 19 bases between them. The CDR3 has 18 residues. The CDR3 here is CASSPVLSWGATNEKLFF. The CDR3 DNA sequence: TGTGCCAGTAGTCCGGTCCTGTCGTGGGGTGCAACTAATGAAAAACTGTTTTTT.

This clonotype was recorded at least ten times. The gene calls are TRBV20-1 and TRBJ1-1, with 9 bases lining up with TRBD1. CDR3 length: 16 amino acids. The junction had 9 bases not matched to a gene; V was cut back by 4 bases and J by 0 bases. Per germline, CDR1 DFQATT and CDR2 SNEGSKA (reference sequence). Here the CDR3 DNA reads TGCAGTGCTATCCACAGGGGGCGAAGGTTGAACACTGAAGCTTTCTTT. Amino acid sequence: CSAIHRGRRLNTEAFF.

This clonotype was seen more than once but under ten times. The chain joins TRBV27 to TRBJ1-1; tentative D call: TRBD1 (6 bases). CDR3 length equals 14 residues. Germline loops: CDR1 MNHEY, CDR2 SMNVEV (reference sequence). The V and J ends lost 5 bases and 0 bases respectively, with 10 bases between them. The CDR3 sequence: CASSPQGLNTEAFF. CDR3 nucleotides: TGTGCCAGCAGTCCTCAGGGGTTGAACACTGAAGCTTTCTTT.

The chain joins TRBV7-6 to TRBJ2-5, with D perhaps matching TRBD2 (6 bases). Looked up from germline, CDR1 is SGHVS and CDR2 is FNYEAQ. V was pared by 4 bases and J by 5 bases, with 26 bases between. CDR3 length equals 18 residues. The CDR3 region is CASSSPRGGMVTGETQYF. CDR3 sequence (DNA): TGTGCCAGCAGCTCCCCGCGAGGCGGGATGGTCACCGGGGAGACCCAGTACTTC.